The text below deals with one T cell receptor beta chain. The target antigen is unknown. The source of the sample is a study of blood T cells in healthy people across ages. Findings of the study overall: Using unsorted PBMCs precluded a conclusive naive versus antigen-experienced comparison.

It was with a sample-barcoded 5' primer and a J-beta primer mix that a second PCR of about 7 to 12 cycles was run. A 12-random-nucleotide template-switch adaptor tagged each cDNA molecule. TCRdb re-called the 5' RACE reads with MiXCR, one entry per CDR3 protein. The sample holds approximately 800,000 distinct CDR3 sequences; approximately 53% are singletons and the top ten take 40% to 50%. Germline CDR1 SEHNR, CDR2 FQNEAQ (reference sequence). The CDR3 totals 13 residues. V was trimmed by 5 bases and J by 4 bases, leaving 10 bases between them. This clonotype originated in a man at least 80 years old in good health. Specimen: blood. This chain uses TRBV7-9 with TRBJ2-3; D is unclear. The CDR3 reads CASSPMFADTQYF. As DNA, the CDR3 is TGTGCCAGCAGCCCCATGTTCGCAGATACGCAGTATTTT.